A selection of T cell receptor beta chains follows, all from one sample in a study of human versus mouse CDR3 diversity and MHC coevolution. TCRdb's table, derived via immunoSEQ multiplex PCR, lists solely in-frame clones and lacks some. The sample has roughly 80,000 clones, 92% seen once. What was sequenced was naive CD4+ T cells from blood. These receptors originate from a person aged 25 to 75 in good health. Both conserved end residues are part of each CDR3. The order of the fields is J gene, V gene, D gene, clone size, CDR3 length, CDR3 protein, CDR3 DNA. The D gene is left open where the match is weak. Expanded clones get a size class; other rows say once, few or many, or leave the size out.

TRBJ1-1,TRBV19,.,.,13,CASSIIRGTEAFF,TGTGCCAGTAGTATTATTAGAGGGACTGAAGCTTTCTTT
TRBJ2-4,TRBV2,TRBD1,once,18,CASSEDRGVGVAKNIQYF,TGTGCCAGCAGTGAGGACAGGGGAGTCGGGGTAGCCAAAAACATTCAGTACTTC
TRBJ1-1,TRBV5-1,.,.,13,CASSLAGGPEAFF,TGCGCCAGCAGCTTGGCCGGGGGGCCGGAAGCTTTCTTT
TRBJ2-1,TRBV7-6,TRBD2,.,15,CASRLTSGSYNEQFF,TGTGCCAGCAGGCTGACTAGCGGTTCCTACAATGAGCAGTTCTTC
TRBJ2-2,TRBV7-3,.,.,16,CASSLENTLRTGELFF,TGTGCCAGCAGCTTAGAAAATACCCTGAGGACCGGGGAGCTGTTTTTT
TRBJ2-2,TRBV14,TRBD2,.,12,CASSQSGGLVFF,TGTGCCAGCAGCCAGTCGGGAGGTTTGGTGTTTTTT
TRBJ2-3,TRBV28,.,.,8,CAILKQYF,TGTGCCATCCTAAAGCAGTATTTT
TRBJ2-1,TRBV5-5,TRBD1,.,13,CASSPGQYNEQFF,TGTGCCAGCAGCCCGGGACAGTACAATGAGCAGTTCTTC
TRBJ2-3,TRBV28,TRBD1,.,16,CASSLSGQGKSDTQYF,TGTGCCAGCAGTTTATCCGGACAGGGAAAGTCAGATACGCAGTATTTT
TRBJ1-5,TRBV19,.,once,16,CASSRVPGVNNQPQHF,TGTGCCAGTAGTAGAGTCCCGGGAGTTAACAATCAGCCCCAGCATTTT
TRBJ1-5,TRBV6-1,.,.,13,CASSEQGNQPQHF,TGTGCCAGCAGTGAGCAGGGGAATCAGCCCCAGCATTTT
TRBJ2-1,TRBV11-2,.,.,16,CASSGLAFYSYNEQFF,TGTGCCAGCAGCGGGCTAGCGTTCTACTCCTACAATGAGCAGTTCTTC
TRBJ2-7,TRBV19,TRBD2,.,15,CASSIGFGLANEQYF,TGTGCCAGTAGTATAGGATTTGGACTAGCGAACGAGCAGTACTTC
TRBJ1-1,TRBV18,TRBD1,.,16,CASSPGVQGVFTEAFF,TGTGCCAGCTCCCCGGGCGTTCAGGGGGTGTTCACTGAAGCTTTCTTT
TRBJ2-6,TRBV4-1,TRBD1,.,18,CASSQPIGGASGANVLTF,TGCGCCAGCAGCCAACCTATAGGGGGCGCTTCTGGGGCCAACGTCCTGACTTTC
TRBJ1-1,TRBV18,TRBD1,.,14,CASSPTGTGGGAFF,TGTGCCAGCTCACCTACCGGGACAGGAGGTGGGGCTTTCTTT
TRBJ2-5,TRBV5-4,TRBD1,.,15,CASSLGTGNVQTQYF,TGTGCCAGCAGCTTGGGGACAGGGAATGTGCAGACCCAGTACTTC
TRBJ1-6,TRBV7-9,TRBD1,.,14,CASSLEQGGSPLHF,TGTGCCAGCAGCTTAGAACAGGGGGGGTCACCCCTCCACTTT
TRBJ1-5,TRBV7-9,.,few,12,CASSPGNQPQHF,TGTGCCAGCAGCCCCGGGAATCAGCCCCAGCATTTT
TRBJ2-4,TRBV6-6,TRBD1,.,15,CASSSIPGGADIQYF,TGTGCCAGCAGTTCAATACCAGGGGGCGCGGACATTCAGTACTTC
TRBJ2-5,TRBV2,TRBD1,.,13,CASIEDREETQYF,TGTGCCAGCATCGAGGACAGGGAGGAGACCCAGTACTTC
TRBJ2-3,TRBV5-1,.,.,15,CASSSRSSSADTQYF,TGCGCCAGCAGCTCCCGAAGTTCCTCGGCAGATACGCAGTATTTT
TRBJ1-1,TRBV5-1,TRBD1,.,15,CASSWGTGEGTEAFF,TGCGCCAGCAGCTGGGGGACAGGGGAAGGAACTGAAGCTTTCTTT
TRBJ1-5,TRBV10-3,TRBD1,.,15,CATRQGAQNIQPQHF,TGTGCCACCAGACAGGGGGCCCAGAATATTCAGCCCCAGCATTTT
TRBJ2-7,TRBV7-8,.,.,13,CASSSGSLGEQYF,TGTGCCAGCAGCTCAGGGTCCCTCGGCGAGCAGTACTTC
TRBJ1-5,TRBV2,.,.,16,CASSEGTARSNQPQHF,TGTGCCAGCAGTGAAGGGACAGCGAGGAGCAATCAGCCCCAGCATTTT
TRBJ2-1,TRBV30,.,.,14,CAWSLRLSYNEQFF,TGTGCCTGGAGCCTACGACTATCATACAATGAGCAGTTCTTC
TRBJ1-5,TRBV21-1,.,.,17,CASSKWMWQVSNQPQHF,TGTGCCAGCAGCAAATGGATGTGGCAGGTGAGCAATCAGCCCCAGCATTTT
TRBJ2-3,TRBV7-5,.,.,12,CVRSSGGGGQYF,TGTGTCAGAAGCTCGGGGGGGGGTGGACAGTATTTT
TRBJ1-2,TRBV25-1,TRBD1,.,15,CASSEPGQGANGYTF,TGTGCCAGCAGTGAGCCGGGACAGGGGGCAAATGGCTACACCTTC
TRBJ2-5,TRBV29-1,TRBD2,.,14,CSVVRGGAQETQYF,TGCAGCGTTGTACGGGGGGGGGCTCAAGAGACCCAGTACTTC
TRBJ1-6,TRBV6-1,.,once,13,CASHRDTNSPLHF,TGTGCCAGCCACCGGGACACTAATTCACCCCTCCACTTT
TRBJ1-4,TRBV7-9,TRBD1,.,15,CASSSNRGKREKLFF,TGTGCCAGCAGCTCTAACAGGGGCAAGAGGGAAAAACTGTTTTTT
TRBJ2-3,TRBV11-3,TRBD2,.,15,CASSSTSGSRDTQYF,TGTGCCAGCAGCTCGACTAGCGGGAGCCGGGATACGCAGTATTTT
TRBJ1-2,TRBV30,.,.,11,CAWSVQGNSTF,TGTGCCTGGAGTGTCCAGGGAAATTCCACCTTC
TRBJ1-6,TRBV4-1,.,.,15,CASSQDEGLRSPLHF,TGCGCCAGCAGCCAAGACGAGGGACTGCGTTCACCCCTCCACTTT
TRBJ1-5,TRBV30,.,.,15,CAWSVGDYSNQPQHF,TGTGCCTGGAGTGTAGGAGATTATAGCAATCAGCCCCAGCATTTT
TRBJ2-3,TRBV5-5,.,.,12,CASSPSTDTQYF,TGTGCCAGCAGCCCTAGCACAGATACGCAGTATTTT
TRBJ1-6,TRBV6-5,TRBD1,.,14,CASSETGGPSPLHF,TGTGCCAGCAGTGAGACAGGGGGTCCTTCACCCCTCCACTTT
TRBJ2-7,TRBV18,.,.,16,CASSPSRQAALVEQYF,TGTGCCAGCTCACCAAGCCGACAGGCGGCGCTCGTCGAGCAGTACTTC
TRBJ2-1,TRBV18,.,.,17,CASSPRESGTRLNEQFF,TGTGCCAGCTCACCACGGGAATCCGGGACAAGGTTGAATGAGCAGTTCTTC
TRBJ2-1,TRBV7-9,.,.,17,CASSHASAQGPYNEQFF,TGTGCCAGCAGCCACGCTAGCGCCCAAGGCCCCTACAATGAGCAGTTCTTC
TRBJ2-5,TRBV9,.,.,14,CTSSVDHRKETQYF,TGTACCAGCAGCGTAGATCACAGAAAAGAGACCCAGTACTTC
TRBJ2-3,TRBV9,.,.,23,CASSVSGVGWAKVGPISTDTQYF,TGTGCCAGCAGCGTCAGTGGAGTCGGGTGGGCGAAAGTGGGGCCTATTAGCACAGATACGCAGTATTTT
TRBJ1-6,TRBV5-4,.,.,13,CASSLDRNSPLHF,TGTGCCAGCAGCTTGGACAGAAATTCACCCCTCCACTTT
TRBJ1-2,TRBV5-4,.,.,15,CASSLAPGSNYGYTF,TGTGCCAGCAGCTTGGCGCCAGGCTCTAACTATGGCTACACCTTC
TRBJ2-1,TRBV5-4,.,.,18,CASSLASSGGPTYNEQFF,TGTGCCAGCAGCTTGGCCTCTTCCGGGGGGCCCACCTACAATGAGCAGTTCTTC
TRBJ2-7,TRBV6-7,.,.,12,CASPQDTYEQYF,TGTGCCAGTCCACAGGATACCTACGAGCAGTACTTC
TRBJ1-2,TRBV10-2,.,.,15,CASSEFQGFGSGYTF,TGCGCCAGCAGTGAGTTTCAGGGTTTCGGATCGGGCTACACCTTC
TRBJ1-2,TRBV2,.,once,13,CASRTGRPSGYTF,TGTGCCAGCAGAACAGGGCGCCCTTCTGGCTACACCTTC
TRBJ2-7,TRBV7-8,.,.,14,CASSQSRVLSEQYF,TGTGCCAGCAGCCAATCCCGGGTACTATCCGAGCAGTACTTC
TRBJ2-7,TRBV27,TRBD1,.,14,CASSRTTGNHEQYF,TGTGCCAGCAGTCGAACGACAGGGAACCACGAGCAGTACTTC
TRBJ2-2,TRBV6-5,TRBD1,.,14,CASRDRGGTGELFF,TGTGCCAGCAGGGACAGGGGTGGCACCGGGGAGCTGTTTTTT
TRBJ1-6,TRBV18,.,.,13,CASSPGGNSPLHF,TGTGCCAGCTCACCAGGAGGGAATTCACCCCTCCACTTT